This T cell receptor beta chain emerged from a study of T cell changes during pregnancy in multiple sclerosis. Clones were read by immunoSEQ multiplex PCR, and TCRdb kept only the in-frame ones, dropping some. The table shows under 70,000 clones, with roughly 91% occurring only once. This CDR3 contains 16 residues. Germline assignment: CDR1 ENHRY and CDR2 SYGVKD. Losses at the gene ends were 4 bases for V and 2 bases for J; bases not matched to a gene: 8. This specimen consisted of peripheral blood, obtained in the second trimester of pregnancy. The V and J genes are TRBV10-3 and TRBJ1-2, with 9 bases matching TRBD1. This receptor was identified in a female donor with multiple sclerosis, enrolled in a pregnancy study. The CDR3, as DNA: TGTGCCATCAGTGTTGGGTCGACAGGGGGAAACTATGGCTACACCTTC. This codes for CAISVGSTGGNYGYTF.